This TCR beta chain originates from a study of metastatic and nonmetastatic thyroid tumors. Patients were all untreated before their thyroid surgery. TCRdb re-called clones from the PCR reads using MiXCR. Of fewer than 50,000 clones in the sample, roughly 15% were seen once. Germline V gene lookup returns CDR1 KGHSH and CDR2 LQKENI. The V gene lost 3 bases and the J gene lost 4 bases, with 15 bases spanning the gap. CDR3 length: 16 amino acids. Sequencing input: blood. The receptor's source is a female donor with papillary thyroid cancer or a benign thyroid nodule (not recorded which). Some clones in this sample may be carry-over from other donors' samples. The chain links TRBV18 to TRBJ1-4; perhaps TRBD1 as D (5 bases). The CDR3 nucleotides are TGTGCCAGCTCACCCGAAAGACGGACACATAATGAAAAACTGTTTTTT. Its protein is CASSPERRTHNEKLFF.